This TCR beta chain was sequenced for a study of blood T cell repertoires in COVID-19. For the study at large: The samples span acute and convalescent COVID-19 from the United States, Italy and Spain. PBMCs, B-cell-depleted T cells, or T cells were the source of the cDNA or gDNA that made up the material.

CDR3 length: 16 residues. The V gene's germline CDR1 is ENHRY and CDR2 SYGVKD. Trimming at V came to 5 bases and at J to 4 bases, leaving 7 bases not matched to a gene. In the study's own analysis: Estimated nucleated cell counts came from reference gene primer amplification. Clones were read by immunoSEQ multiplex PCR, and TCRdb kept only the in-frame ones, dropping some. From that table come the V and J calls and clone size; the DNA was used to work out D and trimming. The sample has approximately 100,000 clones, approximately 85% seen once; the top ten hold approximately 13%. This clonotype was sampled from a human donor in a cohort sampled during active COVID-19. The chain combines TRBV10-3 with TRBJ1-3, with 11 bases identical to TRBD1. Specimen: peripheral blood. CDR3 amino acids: CAISYGTGGSGNTIYF. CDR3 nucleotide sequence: TGTGCCATCAGTTACGGGACAGGGGGTTCCGGAAACACCATATATTTT.